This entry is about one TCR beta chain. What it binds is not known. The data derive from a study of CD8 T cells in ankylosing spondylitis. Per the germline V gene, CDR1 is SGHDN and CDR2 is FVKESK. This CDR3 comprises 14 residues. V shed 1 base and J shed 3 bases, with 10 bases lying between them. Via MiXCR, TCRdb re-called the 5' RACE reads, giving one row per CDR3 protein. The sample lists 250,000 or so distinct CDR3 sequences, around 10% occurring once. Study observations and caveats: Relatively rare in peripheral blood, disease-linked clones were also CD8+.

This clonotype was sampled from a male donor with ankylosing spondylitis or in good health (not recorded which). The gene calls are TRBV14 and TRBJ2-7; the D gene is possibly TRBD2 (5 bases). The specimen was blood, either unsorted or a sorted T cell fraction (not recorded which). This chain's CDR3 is CASSQGDYYYEQYF. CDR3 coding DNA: TGTGCCAGCAGCCAAGGAGACTACTACTACGAGCAGTACTTC.